A selection of T cell receptor beta chains follows, all from one sample in a study of breast tumors, draining lymph nodes, adjacent tissues. Each CDR3 protein gets one entry after TCRdb re-called the multiplex PCR reads with MiXCR. The table shows approximately 230,000 distinct CDR3 sequences, with around 35% occurring only once. Sequencing was done on a sample of axillary lymph node tissue. All receptors derive from a female donor with breast cancer. Some clones in this sample may be carry-over from other donors' samples. Both conserved end residues are part of each CDR3. Fields, in order: CDR3 length, V gene, D gene, J gene, clone size, CDR3 protein, CDR3 DNA. D genes are given only for firm matches. Not all rows give a size; the values are once, few, many and, for expanded clones, a class.

14	TRBV10-3	TRBD2	TRBJ2-7	NA	CASGGSGGKDEQYF	TGCGCCAGCGGGGGGTCGGGCGGGAAGGACGAGCAGTACTTC
15	TRBV9	NA	TRBJ1-6	many	CASTRSDSKNSPLHF	TGTGCCAGCACCCGTAGTGACAGCAAGAATTCACCCCTCCACTTT
18	TRBV5-8	TRBD2	TRBJ2-3	many	CASRAGTSSSLGTDTQYF	TGTGCCAGCAGGGCTGGGACTAGCTCGTCGTTGGGCACAGATACGCAGTATTTT
15	TRBV19	TRBD2	TRBJ2-1	NA	CASSILAGTYNEQFF	TGTGCCAGTAGTATCTTAGCGGGAACCTACAATGAGCAGTTCTTC
15	TRBV18	NA	TRBJ2-3	many	CASSTPAPRADTQYF	TGTGCCAGCTCAACCCCAGCGCCCAGGGCAGATACGCAGTATTTT
14	TRBV2	NA	TRBJ2-7	many	CASSEVGYMYEQYF	TGTGCCAGCAGTGAAGTGGGTTATATGTACGAGCAGTACTTC
16	TRBV12-3/TRBV12-4	TRBD2	TRBJ2-2	many	CASSRGLAGGRGELFF	TGTGCCAGCAGCCGGGGACTAGCGGGGGGGCGGGGGGAGCTGTTTTTT
17	TRBV7-2	TRBD2	TRBJ2-5	many	CASSLAPSGGRGETQYF	TGTGCCAGCAGCTTAGCGCCTAGCGGGGGCCGGGGGGAGACCCAGTACTTC
14	TRBV29-1	NA	TRBJ2-2	many	CSGREGALTGELFF	TGCAGCGGAAGGGAGGGGGCGCTGACCGGGGAGCTGTTTTTT
24	TRBV7-2	NA	TRBJ1-4	NA	CASSLAGGDETQYFGPGTNEKLFF	NA
15	TRBV12-5	TRBD1	TRBJ2-7	many	CASGTPTGSSYEQYF	TGTGCTAGTGGTACACCGACAGGGTCCTCCTACGAGCAGTACTTC
18	TRBV27	TRBD2	TRBJ2-5	NA	CASSTRTSGAGRWETQYF	TGTGCCAGCAGTACTCGGACTAGCGGGGCCGGACGGTGGGAGACCCAGTACTTC
18	TRBV4-3	TRBD1	TRBJ1-3	many	CASSQDIGQGGSGNTIYF	TGCGCCAGCAGCCAAGATATAGGACAGGGGGGGTCTGGAAACACCATATATTTT
14	TRBV6-6	NA	TRBJ2-7	NA	CASSPRDPSYEQYF	TGTGCCAGCAGTCCCCGGGACCCCTCCTACGAGCAGTACTTC
16	TRBV20-1	TRBD1	TRBJ2-6	many	CSAKNIQGAGANVLTF	TGCAGTGCTAAAAATATACAGGGGGCTGGAGCCAACGTCCTGACTTTC
15	TRBV4-1	NA	TRBJ2-7	many	CASSQDKGGTYEQYF	TGCGCCAGCAGCCAAGATAAGGGGGGGACCTACGAGCAGTACTTC
16	TRBV12-3/TRBV12-4	TRBD2	TRBJ2-1	NA	CASSGLAGRSYNEQFF	TGTGCCAGCAGTGGGTTAGCGGGGCGATCCTACAATGAGCAGTTCTTC
12	TRBV7-9	NA	TRBJ2-1	many	CASVTGHNEQFF	TGTGCCAGCGTTACGGGGCACAATGAGCAGTTCTTC
13	TRBV3-1	NA	TRBJ1-2	NA	CASSQETSYGYTF	TGTGCCAGCAGCCAAGAGACCTCCTATGGCTACACCTTC
13	TRBV6-4	NA	TRBJ2-2	many	CASSINENGELFF	TGTGCCAGCAGCATCAATGAAAACGGGGAGCTGTTTTTT
15	TRBV6-5	TRBD2	TRBJ2-1	NA	CASSNAGGKYNEQFF	TGTGCCAGCAGTAACGCGGGGGGGAAGTACAATGAGCAGTTCTTC
14	TRBV20-1	NA	TRBJ2-7	many	CSAIHRTGTYEQYF	TGCAGTGCTATCCACCGTACTGGGACCTACGAGCAGTACTTC
14	TRBV29-1	TRBD1	TRBJ1-2	many	CSVRTGANLYGYTF	TGCAGCGTGAGGACAGGGGCCAACCTCTATGGCTACACCTTC
15	TRBV20-1	TRBD2	TRBJ2-3	once	CSALELAGGLDEQYF	TGCAGTGCTCTAGAACTAGCGGGAGGTCTCGATGAGCAGTATTTT
13	TRBV2	TRBD2	TRBJ2-7	NA	CARASGATYEQYF	TGTGCTAGGGCTAGCGGGGCCACCTACGAGCAGTACTTC
15	TRBV27	TRBD2	TRBJ2-3	NA	CASSKRELSRDTQYF	TGTGCCAGCAGTAAGCGGGAGCTTAGTCGAGATACGCAGTATTTT